Given below is one T cell receptor beta chain in context. The data were taken from a study of T cells in narcolepsy. For the study at large: Patients with NT1 or NT2 and healthy control donors were enrolled.

TCRdb keeps only in-frame clones here, not all; method: immunoSEQ multiplex PCR. The data contain about 30,000 clones, roughly four fifths of them singletons. The CDR3 consists of 13 residues. Germline trimming cut 6 bases from V and 3 bases from J; bases unmatched to any gene: 4. The germline CDR1 and CDR2 sequences are GTSNPN and SVGIG (reference sequence). The V and J genes are TRBV30 and TRBJ1-1; 10 nucleotides align to TRBD1. The material sequenced was CD45RA- memory CD4+ T cells from PBMCs. This sequence originates from a human donor with narcolepsy. The CDR3 coding sequence is TGTGCCTGCAGACAGGGGGCGGACACTGAAGCTTTCTTT. It yields the protein CACRQGADTEAFF.